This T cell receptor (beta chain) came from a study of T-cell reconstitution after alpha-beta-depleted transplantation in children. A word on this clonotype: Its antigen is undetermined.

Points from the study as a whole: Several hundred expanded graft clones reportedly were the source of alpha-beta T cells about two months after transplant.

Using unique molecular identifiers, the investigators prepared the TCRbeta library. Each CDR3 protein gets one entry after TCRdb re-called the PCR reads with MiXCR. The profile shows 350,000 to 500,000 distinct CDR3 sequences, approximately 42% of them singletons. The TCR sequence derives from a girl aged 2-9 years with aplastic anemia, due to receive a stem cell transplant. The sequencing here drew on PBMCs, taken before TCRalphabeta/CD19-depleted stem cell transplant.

The CDR3 coding sequence is TGTGCCACCCGGGACAGGGTTAATTCACCCCTCCACTTT. It is translated as CATRDRVNSPLHF. The rearrangement joins TRBV15 to TRBJ1-6; 9 nucleotides line up with TRBD1. The V and J ends lost 8 bases and 6 bases, in that order; junction bases with no gene match: 2. The CDR3 length is 13 residues. Germline V gene lookup returns CDR1 LNHNV and CDR2 YYDKDF (reference sequence).